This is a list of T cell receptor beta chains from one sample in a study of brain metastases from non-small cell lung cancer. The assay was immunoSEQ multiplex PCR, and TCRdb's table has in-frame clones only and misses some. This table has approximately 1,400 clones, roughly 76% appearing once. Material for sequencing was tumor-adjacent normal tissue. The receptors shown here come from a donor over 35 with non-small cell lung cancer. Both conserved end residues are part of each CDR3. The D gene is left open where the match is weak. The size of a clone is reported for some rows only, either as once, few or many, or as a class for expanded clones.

DNA: TGCGCCAGCAGCCCGGGGGCTAGCCCCAGTTCTTTGGAGCAGTTCTTC
CDR3: CASSPGASPSSLEQFF
D: NA
V: TRBV5-1
J: TRBJ2-1
size: NA

DNA: TGTGCCAGCACTCCACAGCTCTCTGGAAACACCATATATTTT
CDR3: CASTPQLSGNTIYF
D: NA
V: TRBV9
J: TRBJ1-3
size: NA

DNA: TGTGCCAGCAGTGAATTTCGGACTAGCGGATCCTACAATGAGCAGTTCTTC
CDR3: CASSEFRTSGSYNEQFF
D: TRBD2
V: TRBV2
J: TRBJ2-1
size: NA

DNA: TGTGCCAGCAGTTCACAAGTCACTCCTGGAACGGAGACCCAGTACTTC
CDR3: CASSSQVTPGTETQYF
D: NA
V: TRBV7-9
J: TRBJ2-5
size: NA

DNA: TGTGCCAGCAGCGTCTCCGGGACAGCGATCTACGAGCAGTACTTC
CDR3: CASSVSGTAIYEQYF
D: TRBD1
V: TRBV5-4
J: TRBJ2-7
size: NA

DNA: TGTGCCAGCAGTGACGGCGGAAGCATAGAGACCCAGTACTTC
CDR3: CASSDGGSIETQYF
D: NA
V: TRBV6-1
J: TRBJ2-5
size: NA

DNA: TGTGCCAGCAGTTCCACTGGGGTGGACCAAGAGACCCAGTACTTC
CDR3: CASSSTGVDQETQYF
D: NA
V: TRBV6-2/TRBV6-3
J: TRBJ2-5
size: NA

DNA: TGTGCCACCAGCAGAGGAGGGGGGGGACGAGAGCAGTTCTTC
CDR3: CATSRGGGGREQFF
D: NA
V: TRBV15
J: TRBJ2-1
size: NA

DNA: TGTGCCAGCGCGGTCACATCATACAATGAGCAGTTCTTC
CDR3: CASAVTSYNEQFF
D: NA
V: TRBV9
J: TRBJ2-1
size: NA

DNA: TGCAGCGTTGGAGGCGGGGGACGGGATGTGGGCACGCAGTATTTT
CDR3: CSVGGGGRDVGTQYF
D: TRBD2
V: TRBV29-1
J: TRBJ2-3
size: NA

DNA: TGTGCCAGCAGCTTAGTTCCAGCAGGGGACGGGGAGCTGTTTTTT
CDR3: CASSLVPAGDGELFF
D: NA
V: TRBV7-8
J: TRBJ2-2
size: NA

DNA: TGTGCCAGCAGCGCGACGGGGGCGGACACTGAAGCTTTCTTT
CDR3: CASSATGADTEAFF
D: NA
V: TRBV7-3
J: TRBJ1-1
size: NA

DNA: TGCGCCAGTACTCAAGTGGGACTAGCGGGAGCAGATACGCAGTATTTT
CDR3: CASTQVGLAGADTQYF
D: TRBD2
V: TRBV23-1
J: TRBJ2-3
size: NA

DNA: TGTGCCAGCAGCTTAACGGTAGGGCTAGCAAGGTACGAGCAGTACTTC
CDR3: CASSLTVGLARYEQYF
D: NA
V: TRBV7-9
J: TRBJ2-7
size: few

DNA: TGTGCCAGTAGTGAGGGCGAGGGGGTAGCGGGAGCCTACGAGCAATACTTC
CDR3: CASSEGEGVAGAYEQYF
D: TRBD2
V: TRBV19
J: TRBJ2-7
size: NA

DNA: TGCGCCAGCAGCCAAACACCACAGGGGAAGAATACTGAAGCTTTCTTT
CDR3: CASSQTPQGKNTEAFF
D: TRBD1
V: TRBV4-1
J: TRBJ1-1
size: NA

DNA: TGTGCCAGCAGGCGTGGGGGACGTACTGAAGCTTTCTTT
CDR3: CASRRGGRTEAFF
D: NA
V: TRBV7-8
J: TRBJ1-1
size: NA

DNA: TGTGCCAGCTCACCTAACACAGGGTTTGGGGCCAACGTCCTGACTTTC
CDR3: CASSPNTGFGANVLTF
D: NA
V: TRBV18
J: TRBJ2-6
size: NA

DNA: TGTGCCAGCAGCACGGGACTAGCGGGAGAGATCTCCTACGAGCAGTACTTC
CDR3: CASSTGLAGEISYEQYF
D: TRBD2
V: TRBV5-4
J: TRBJ2-7
size: NA

DNA: TGTGCCAGTAGTATCGGACTAGCGGGCACCGGGGAGCTGTTTTTT
CDR3: CASSIGLAGTGELFF
D: TRBD2
V: TRBV19
J: TRBJ2-2
size: NA

DNA: TGTGCTAGTGCCCGGGGACTAGCGGAAATGAATTTTTACTACGAGCAGTACTTC
CDR3: CASARGLAEMNFYYEQYF
D: TRBD2
V: TRBV12-5
J: TRBJ2-7
size: NA

DNA: TGTGCCAGTGGGACCCTGTCACAGTTGAACACCGGGGAGCTGTTTTTT
CDR3: CASGTLSQLNTGELFF
D: NA
V: TRBV19
J: TRBJ2-2
size: NA

DNA: TGTGCCTGGAGTGACCGGACAGCTAACTATGGCTACACCTTC
CDR3: CAWSDRTANYGYTF
D: NA
V: TRBV30
J: TRBJ1-2
size: few

DNA: TGTGGCAGCAGCCAAGCGGACACCGGGGAGCTGTTTTTT
CDR3: CGSSQADTGELFF
D: NA
V: TRBV14
J: TRBJ2-2
size: NA

DNA: TGTGCCAGCAGTCTCGGAGGGGCCCCCACTGAAGCTTTCTTT
CDR3: CASSLGGAPTEAFF
D: NA
V: TRBV6-4
J: TRBJ1-1
size: once

DNA: TGTGCCAGCAGCTCAAATCCAGGGGAAGGCAATCAGCCCCAGCATTTT
CDR3: CASSSNPGEGNQPQHF
D: NA
V: TRBV7-3
J: TRBJ1-5
size: NA

DNA: TGTGCCAGCAGTTCCTCCGGATGGGAGCAGTTCTTC
CDR3: CASSSSGWEQFF
D: NA
V: TRBV28
J: TRBJ2-1
size: NA

DNA: TGTGCCAGCAGCTTGGAATGGGGGGCAGATACGCAGTATTTT
CDR3: CASSLEWGADTQYF
D: NA
V: TRBV5-5
J: TRBJ2-3
size: NA

DNA: TGCGCCAGCAGTGAGTCGGCGGGAGGACAAGAGACCCAGTACTTC
CDR3: CASSESAGGQETQYF
D: TRBD2
V: TRBV10-1
J: TRBJ2-5
size: NA

DNA: TGTGCCAGCGCACGCGAGCAGGCTCAAGATACGCAGTATTTT
CDR3: CASAREQAQDTQYF
D: NA
V: TRBV9
J: TRBJ2-3
size: NA

DNA: TGTGCCACCAGTGACCTGACTAGCGGGAGACTCTTCTTC
CDR3: CATSDLTSGRLFF
D: TRBD2
V: TRBV24-1
J: TRBJ2-1
size: NA

DNA: TGTGCCAGCAGTGACTACGCCGCCGGGTCCCCAGATATGCAGTATTTT
CDR3: CASSDYAAGSPDMQYF
D: NA
V: TRBV6-1
J: TRBJ2-3
size: NA

DNA: TGCAGCGTTGGACAGGGGGCTAACACCGGGGAGCTGTTTTTT
CDR3: CSVGQGANTGELFF
D: TRBD1
V: TRBV29-1
J: TRBJ2-2
size: few

DNA: TGCGCCAGCAGGACAGGTCAAGAGACCCAGTACTTC
CDR3: CASRTGQETQYF
D: NA
V: TRBV10-2
J: TRBJ2-5
size: NA

DNA: TGCGCCAGCAGTCCCCGTACTAGCGGGAGGGTCGGAGGAGAGACCCAGTACTTC
CDR3: CASSPRTSGRVGGETQYF
D: TRBD2
V: TRBV23-1
J: TRBJ2-5
size: NA

DNA: TGTGCCAGCAGTGAGTCGAGTACCCCTGGAAACACCATATATTTT
CDR3: CASSESSTPGNTIYF
D: NA
V: TRBV10-2
J: TRBJ1-3
size: NA

DNA: TGTGCCATCAGTGAGAGCTTGTCAGCCTCCGACTATGGCTACACCTTC
CDR3: CAISESLSASDYGYTF
D: NA
V: TRBV10-3
J: TRBJ1-2
size: NA

DNA: TGTGCCAGCAGCCAAGAAGCGGGAGGGATGGTCGGGGAGCTGTTTTTT
CDR3: CASSQEAGGMVGELFF
D: TRBD2
V: TRBV3-1/TRBV3-2
J: TRBJ2-2
size: NA

DNA: TGCGCCAGCAGCTTGGGGGGTATCGATGGCTACACCTTC
CDR3: CASSLGGIDGYTF
D: NA
V: TRBV5-1
J: TRBJ1-2
size: NA